This T cell receptor beta chain was sequenced for a study of metastatic and nonmetastatic thyroid tumors. Study-wide background: A comparison of repertoires was made across blood and tumor or nodule tissue from malignant and benign thyroid patients. General study findings and limits: Within blood and tumor, benign nodules reportedly had significantly lower TCR beta diversity than malignant thyroid tumors did.

Germline loops: CDR1 MRHNA, CDR2 SNTAGT. The V and J ends lost 6 bases and 4 bases respectively, with 12 bases between them. The CDR3 runs 13 residues. This clone was observed many times. The target antigen is unknown. No treatment had been given to any patient before thyroid surgery. MiXCR was used by TCRdb to re-call the PCR reads. This sample has some 86,000 clones, with roughly an eighth found just once. The sequenced sample consisted of tumor tissue. This receptor was obtained from a female donor with papillary thyroid cancer or a benign thyroid nodule (not recorded which). Some clones in this sample may be carry-over from other donors' samples. V and J are TRBV6-4 and TRBJ2-5, with a weak D call TRBD1 (5 bases). This CDR3 is CASRPDSRETQYF. The DNA of the CDR3 is TGTGCCAGCAGACCAGACAGCAGAGAGACCCAGTACTTC.